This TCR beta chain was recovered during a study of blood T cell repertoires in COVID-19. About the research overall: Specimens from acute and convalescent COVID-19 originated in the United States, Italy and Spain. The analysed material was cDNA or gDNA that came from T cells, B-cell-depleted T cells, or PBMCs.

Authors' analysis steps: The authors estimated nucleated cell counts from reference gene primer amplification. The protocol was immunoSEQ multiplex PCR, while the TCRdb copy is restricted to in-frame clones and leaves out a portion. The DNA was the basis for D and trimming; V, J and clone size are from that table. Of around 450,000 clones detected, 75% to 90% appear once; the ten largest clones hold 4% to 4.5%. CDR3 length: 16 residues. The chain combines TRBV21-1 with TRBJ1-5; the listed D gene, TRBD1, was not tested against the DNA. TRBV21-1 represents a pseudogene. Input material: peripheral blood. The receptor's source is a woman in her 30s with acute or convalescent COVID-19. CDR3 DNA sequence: TGTGCCACCACAGGCCTCGACGGAAAGGGGTATCAGCCCCAGCATTTT. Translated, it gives CATTGLDGKGYQPQHF.